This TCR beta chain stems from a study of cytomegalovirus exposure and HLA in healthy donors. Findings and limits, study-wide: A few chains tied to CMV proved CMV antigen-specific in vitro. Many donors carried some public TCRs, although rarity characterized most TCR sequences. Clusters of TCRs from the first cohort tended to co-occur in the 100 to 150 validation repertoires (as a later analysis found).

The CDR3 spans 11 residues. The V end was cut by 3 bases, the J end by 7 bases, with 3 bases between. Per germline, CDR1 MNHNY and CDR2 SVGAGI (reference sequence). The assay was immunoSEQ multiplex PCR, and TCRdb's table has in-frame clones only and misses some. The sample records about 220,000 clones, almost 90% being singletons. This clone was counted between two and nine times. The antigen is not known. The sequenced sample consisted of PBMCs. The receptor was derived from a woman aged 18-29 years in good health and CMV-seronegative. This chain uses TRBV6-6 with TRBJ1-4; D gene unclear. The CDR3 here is CASSYSEKLFF. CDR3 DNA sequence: TGTGCCAGCAGTTATAGTGAAAAACTGTTTTTT.